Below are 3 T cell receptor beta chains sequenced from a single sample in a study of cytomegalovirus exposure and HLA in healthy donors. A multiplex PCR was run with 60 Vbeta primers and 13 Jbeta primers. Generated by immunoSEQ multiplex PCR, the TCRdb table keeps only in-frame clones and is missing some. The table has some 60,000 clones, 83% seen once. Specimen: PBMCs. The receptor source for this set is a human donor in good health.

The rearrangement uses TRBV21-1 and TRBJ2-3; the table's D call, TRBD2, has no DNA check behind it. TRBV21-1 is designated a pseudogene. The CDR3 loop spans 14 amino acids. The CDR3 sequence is CASREGTTLDTQYF. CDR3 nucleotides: TGTGCCAGCAGGGAGGGGACGACCCTGGATACGCAGTATTTT.

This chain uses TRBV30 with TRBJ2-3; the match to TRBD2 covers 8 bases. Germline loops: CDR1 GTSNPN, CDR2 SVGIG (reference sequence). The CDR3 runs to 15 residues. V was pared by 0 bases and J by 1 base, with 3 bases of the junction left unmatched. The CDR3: CAWSVSGRGTDTQYF. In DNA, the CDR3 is TGTGCCTGGAGTGTGAGCGGGAGAGGCACAGATACGCAGTATTTT.

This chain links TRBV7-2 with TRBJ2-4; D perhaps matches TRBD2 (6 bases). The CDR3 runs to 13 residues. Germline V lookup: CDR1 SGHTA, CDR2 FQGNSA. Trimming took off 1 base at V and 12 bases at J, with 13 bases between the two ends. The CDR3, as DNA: TGTGCCAGCAGCTTAGGGGCTCGGGAGACTCAGTACTTC. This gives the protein CASSLGARETQYF.